This TCR beta chain was recorded in a study of T cell responses to AZD1222 COVID-19 vaccine (dated by TCRdb to the early 2020s). Context from the whole study: AZD1222 recipients with second doses at about 4 weeks or about 12 weeks were pooled, because spike-specific TCR depth and breadth did not differ between schedules. A total of approximately 230 trial participants underwent TCR sequencing, of whom around 200 received two doses of AZD1222 and about 25 received two doses of the MenACWY control vaccine. Trial participants were enrolled by age into 18-55, 56-69 and 70-plus year subgroups, with roughly 160, 29 and 62 TCR-sequenced participants respectively. The research as a whole found: Reportedly, almost half of the unique spike-specific TCRs recognized epitopes lying outside the regions that are mutated in the B.1.351 and B.1.1.7 variants. CD4 TCRs associated with the vaccine covered the entire spike protein, and the dominant responses were in regions 160-218 and 743-854. After two AZD1222 doses, both the breadth and the depth of spike-specific TCRs were significantly higher than at day 0 and than in MenACWY recipients. Most participants were white British and females outnumbered males, and the authors suggested that clonal diversity may have been underestimated. Conclusions about previously exposed vaccinees are limited because only six or seven AZD1222 recipients were SARS-CoV-2 seropositive at baseline. Because no day 14 peak-response samples were available, the repertoires could be characterized only after the peak T cell response. The 56-69-year group was small, and its depth increase did not reach significance, likely because of low power.

Read against the paper, the sample's time point label means: baseline before first vaccination. Vaccinee samples were obtained from the UK trials COV001 and COV002, which included a single-blind randomized controlled phase 2/3 trial of AZD1222 (ChAdOx1 nCoV-19) in healthy adults. For TCRbeta chain sequencing, PBMC samples were collected from trial participants at day 0 and at day 28 after the second dose. Regarding this clone: The antigen it recognizes is unknown. No much larger clone exists at a distance of one base, and base qualities are not known.

Measured from the cysteine to the phenylalanine, the CDR3 is 14 residues long. Only CDR3 DNA remains: 42 bases, in frame from the first base. V and J are truncated by 1 base and 1 base respectively, leaving an intervening sequence of 7 bases. CDR1 is given as LNHNV and CDR2 as YYDKDF, both from the germline V gene (reference sequence). The CDR3 regions of human TCRbeta chains were analyzed by immunosequencing. Per the authors' processing: TCRs in the repertoires were matched against a reference library of SARS-CoV-2-specific TCRs that had been generated with the MIRA antigen-specificity platform. Breadth meant the fraction of unique TCRs that were SARS-CoV-2-associated, whereas depth meant the fraction of total T cells that were SARS-CoV-2-associated. Using the MIRA data, each spike-specific TCR was assigned both to the spike region to which the TCR was reactive and to a CD4 or CD8 class. Log10-transformed breadth and depth values were compared by one-way ANOVA with Sidak's multiple comparisons tests. This immuneACCESS table, as held by TCRdb, lists in-frame sequences with V and J called but not all clones. Of the missing ones, under half trace to an unresolved V gene in checked studies; the others have no known cause. The V and J calls and clone size are taken from that table; D and trimming were inferred from the DNA. The sample has roughly 100,000 clones on record, over 90% of them singletons. 4% to 5.5% of the sample comes from the top ten.

The sequenced sample was peripheral blood, obtained on day 0 of AZD1222 vaccination. The receptor's source is an adult in good health. The rearrangement combines TRBV15 with TRBJ2-5; the D gene is perhaps TRBD1, on 6 matching bases. The nucleotide sequence is TGTGCCACCAGCAGAGGACAGGCCCAAGAGACCCAGTACTTC. This sequence encodes CATSRGQAQETQYF.